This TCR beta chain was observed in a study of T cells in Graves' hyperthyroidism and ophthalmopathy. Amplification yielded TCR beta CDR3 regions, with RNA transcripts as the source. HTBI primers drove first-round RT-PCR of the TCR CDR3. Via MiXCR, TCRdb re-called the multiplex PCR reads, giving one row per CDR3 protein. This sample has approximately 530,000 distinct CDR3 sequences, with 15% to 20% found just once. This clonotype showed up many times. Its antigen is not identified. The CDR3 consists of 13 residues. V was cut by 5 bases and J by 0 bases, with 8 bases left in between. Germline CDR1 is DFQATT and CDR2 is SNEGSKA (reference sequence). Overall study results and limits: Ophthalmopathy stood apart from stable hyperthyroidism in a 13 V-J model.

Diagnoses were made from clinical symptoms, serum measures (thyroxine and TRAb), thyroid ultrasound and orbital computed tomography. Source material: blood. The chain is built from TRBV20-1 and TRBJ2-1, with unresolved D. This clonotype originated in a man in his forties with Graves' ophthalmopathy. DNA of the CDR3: TGCAGTGCTCCCGAACGCTCCTACAATGAGCAGTTCTTC. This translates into CSAPERSYNEQFF.